The rows below give T cell receptor beta chains drawn from one sample of a study of identical twins. TCRdb re-called the 5' RACE reads with MiXCR, one entry per CDR3 protein. The data contain fewer than 900,000 distinct CDR3 sequences, roughly 20% of them singletons. This same sample was also taken into another study, of T cells expressing NK-cell markers.

Source material: PBMCs. The source is a woman younger than 35 in good health. CDR3s include the opening cysteine and the closing phenylalanine or tryptophan. The D gene is left open where the match is weak. Size values are once, few and many counts, or a class for expanded clones, and some rows have none.

TRBJ2-1,NA,NA,TRBV10-3,CAISGGSGSYNEQFF,TGTGCCATCAGTGGTGGGTCAGGTTCGTACAATGAGCAGTTCTTC
TRBJ2-4,NA,NA,TRBV9,CASSAGTAKNIQYF,TGTGCCAGCAGCGCCGGGACAGCCAAAAACATTCAGTACTTC
TRBJ2-5,many,NA,TRBV25-1,CASSLRSKETQYF,TGTGCCAGCAGCCTCAGGAGTAAGGAGACCCAGTACTTC
TRBJ2-1,NA,NA,TRBV27,CASSFIPEGNEQFF,TGTGCCAGCAGTTTCATCCCCGAGGGGAATGAGCAGTTCTTC
TRBJ1-1,few,TRBD1,TRBV7-9,CASTIRTGTEAFF,TGTGCCAGCACCATTAGGACAGGCACTGAAGCTTTCTTT
TRBJ2-7,NA,NA,TRBV7-9,CASSLTGGSLYEQYF,TGTGCCAGCAGCTTAACGGGGGGCTCTCTCTACGAGCAGTACTTC
TRBJ1-1,few,TRBD1,TRBV7-6,CASSRLAGQGASTEAFF,TGTGCCAGCAGCCGACTTGCTGGACAGGGGGCGTCCACTGAAGCTTTCTTT
TRBJ1-1,many,NA,TRBV7-2,CASSLHGMNTEAFF,TGTGCCAGCAGCTTACACGGGATGAACACTGAAGCTTTCTTT
TRBJ2-2,NA,NA,TRBV20-1,CSAPDSTNTGELFF,TGCAGTGCACCGGACAGTACGAACACCGGGGAGCTGTTTTTT
TRBJ1-5,NA,NA,TRBV12-3/TRBV12-4,CASGEQLNQPQHF,TGTGCCAGTGGGGAACAGCTCAATCAGCCCCAGCATTTT
TRBJ2-1,many,NA,TRBV6-2/TRBV6-3,CASSYDGSSRRQFF,TGTGCCAGCAGTTACGACGGGAGCAGTCGTCGGCAGTTCTTC
TRBJ1-4,NA,NA,TRBV6-1,CASRLIGEGNEKLFF,TGTGCCAGCAGACTTATAGGGGAGGGGAATGAAAAACTGTTTTTT
TRBJ2-6,NA,TRBD1,TRBV5-1,CASSALQGYGANVLTF,TGCGCCAGCAGCGCCTTACAGGGGTACGGGGCCAACGTCCTGACTTTC
TRBJ1-6,many,NA,TRBV20-1,CSASLGFNSPLHF,TGCAGTGCTAGCTTAGGTTTTAATTCACCCCTCCACTTT
TRBJ2-4,NA,NA,TRBV6-1,CASRRTDGNIQYF,TGTGCCAGCCGCCGAACGGATGGGAACATTCAGTACTTC
TRBJ2-2,few,NA,TRBV7-9,CASSLDAGELFF,TGTGCCAGCAGCTTAGATGCCGGGGAGCTGTTTTTT
TRBJ2-7,NA,TRBD1,TRBV3-1,CASSRTDRVNEQYF,TGTGCCAGCAGCCGGACCGACAGGGTTAACGAGCAGTACTTC